The source of this TCR beta chain is a study of CD8 T cells in ankylosing spondylitis. The study's findings and limits: Disease-linked clones were CD8+ and relatively rare in peripheral blood. For ankylosing spondylitis blood, a TCR beta motif of about eight highly homologous variants appeared characteristic.

In this sample, this clonotype turned up a few times. Its antigen is not identified. Preparation of TCR beta libraries was done by quantitative 5'-RACE with molecular barcodes. TCRdb recomputed calls from the 5' RACE reads with MiXCR, one row per CDR3 protein. This sample has a few hundred thousand distinct CDR3 sequences; about 10% occur once, and the top ten carry 6.8%. Between the trimmed V and J ends, which lost 0 bases and 3 bases, there was a span of 12 bases. This CDR3 comprises 15 residues. The germline gives CDR1 WNHNN, CDR2 SYGVQD (reference sequence). This TCR came from a male donor with ankylosing spondylitis or in good health (not recorded which). Sequenced: blood, either unsorted or a sorted T cell fraction (not recorded which). This sequence joins TRBV10-1 and TRBJ2-7; maybe TRBD1 (6 bases). CDR3 sequence: CASSESVGTNYEQYF. The CDR3 region has the DNA TGCGCCAGCAGTGAGTCGGTAGGGACAAACTACGAGCAGTACTTC.